These T cell receptor beta chains were read from a single sample in a study of blood T cell repertoires in COVID-19. Profiling relied on immunoSEQ multiplex PCR, and the TCRdb table lists in-frame clones only, not all of them. The sample yields roughly 290,000 clones, 80% to 90% seen once. The sequencing sample was made of PBMCs or T cells enriched from blood (not recorded which). The receptors derive from a man aged 30 to 39 who had recovered from COVID-19. Each CDR3 is given with its conserved first and last residue. The D gene is left open where the match is weak. Some rows have no size entry. The others give once, few or many, or a class for an expanded clone.

D gene: NA; V gene: TRBV4-1; J gene: TRBJ2-3; clone size: NA; CDR3 protein: CASSQVNGPTDTQYF; CDR3 DNA: TGCGCCAGCAGCCAAGTAAATGGCCCCACAGATACGCAGTATTTT
D gene: TRBD1; V gene: TRBV19; J gene: TRBJ1-2; clone size: few; CDR3 protein: CASSDRGWHGYTF; CDR3 DNA: TGTGCCAGTAGCGACAGGGGTTGGCATGGCTACACCTTC
D gene: NA; V gene: TRBV9; J gene: TRBJ1-5; clone size: NA; CDR3 protein: CASSVDSYIDQPQHF; CDR3 DNA: TGTGCCAGCAGCGTAGATTCGTATATTGATCAGCCCCAGCATTTT
D gene: TRBD1; V gene: TRBV18; J gene: TRBJ1-2; clone size: NA; CDR3 protein: CASSPPTGGYGYTF; CDR3 DNA: TGTGCCAGCTCACCACCCACAGGGGGCTATGGCTACACCTTC
D gene: TRBD2; V gene: TRBV9; J gene: TRBJ2-7; clone size: NA; CDR3 protein: CASSEGTSGGYEQYF; CDR3 DNA: TGTGCCAGCAGCGAAGGGACTAGCGGGGGCTACGAGCAGTACTTC
D gene: NA; V gene: TRBV7-9; J gene: TRBJ1-1; clone size: NA; CDR3 protein: CASSPTTGIMNTEAFF; CDR3 DNA: TGTGCCAGCAGCCCTACGACGGGGATAATGAACACTGAAGCTTTCTTT
D gene: NA; V gene: TRBV4-2; J gene: TRBJ2-5; clone size: NA; CDR3 protein: CASSQVFGGLETQYF; CDR3 DNA: TGTGCCAGCAGCCAAGTCTTCGGGGGGCTGGAGACCCAGTACTTC
D gene: NA; V gene: TRBV12-3/TRBV12-4; J gene: TRBJ1-2; clone size: NA; CDR3 protein: CASTQGLLPGYTF; CDR3 DNA: TGTGCCAGCACCCAGGGACTTCTCCCTGGCTACACCTTC
D gene: NA; V gene: TRBV7-8; J gene: TRBJ1-1; clone size: NA; CDR3 protein: CASSWGGLNTEAFF; CDR3 DNA: TGTGCCAGCAGCTGGGGGGGTTTGAACACTGAAGCTTTCTTT
D gene: NA; V gene: TRBV14; J gene: TRBJ1-2; clone size: NA; CDR3 protein: CASSQDRGYGYTF; CDR3 DNA: TGTGCCAGCAGCCAAGACAGGGGCTATGGCTACACCTTC
D gene: TRBD1; V gene: TRBV11-2; J gene: TRBJ1-1; clone size: NA; CDR3 protein: CASTPGQGERNTEAFF; CDR3 DNA: TGTGCCAGCACCCCGGGACAGGGGGAACGGAACACTGAAGCTTTCTTT